Listed below are T cell receptor beta chains from one sample, sequenced in a study of CD8 T cells in Susac syndrome. One entry per CDR3 protein, called by TCRdb with MiXCR from the immunoSEQ multiplex PCR reads. Seen here are under 20,000 distinct CDR3 sequences, about 95% observed once, and the top ten hold over 0.2%. Sample: CD8+ T cells from PBMCs. These receptors originate from a human donor in good health. The CDR3 runs from the conserved cysteine through the conserved F or W. The order of the fields is V gene, clone size, D gene, CDR3 length, J gene, CDR3 protein, CDR3 DNA. The D gene is left open where the match is weak. Clone size, where shown, is once, few, many, or a class for clones that have expanded.

>TRBV28|-|-|14|TRBJ1-1
CASRLGRENTEAFF
TGTGCCAGCAGGTTAGGGAGGGAGAACACTGAAGCTTTCTTT
>TRBV29-1|-|-|11|TRBJ2-5
CSVVGQETQYF
TGCAGCGTTGTAGGGCAAGAGACCCAGTACTTC
>TRBV6-5|-|-|13|TRBJ2-5
CASSYATQETQYF
TGTGCCAGCAGTTACGCAACTCAAGAGACCCAGTACTTC
>TRBV19|-|-|15|TRBJ2-3
CASSIVAPWADTQYF
TGTGCCAGTAGTATCGTGGCCCCTTGGGCAGATACGCAGTATTTT
>TRBV28|-|-|16|TRBJ2-7
CASSLMSTLPRWEQYF
TGTGCCAGCAGTTTAATGAGTACCCTACCCCGGTGGGAGCAGTACTTC
>TRBV7-9|-|-|12|TRBJ2-1
CASSQTLPEQFF
TGTGCCAGCAGCCAAACCCTACCAGAGCAGTTCTTC
>TRBV6-6|-|-|14|TRBJ2-7
CASSYGGEAYEQYF
TGTGCCAGCAGTTACGGGGGCGAGGCCTACGAGCAGTACTTC
>TRBV7-9|once|-|15|TRBJ1-4
CASSTQGTGGEKLFF
TGTGCCAGCAGCACCCAAGGGACGGGGGGTGAAAAACTGTTTTTT
>TRBV28|-|-|13|TRBJ2-7
CASSLVLNYEQYF
TGTGCCAGCAGTTTAGTACTCAACTACGAGCAGTACTTC
>TRBV5-1|-|-|14|TRBJ2-1
CASSLAGGIYEQFF
TGCGCCAGCAGCTTGGCCGGCGGGATCTATGAGCAGTTCTTC
>TRBV6-5|-|-|14|TRBJ2-2
CASSSLSHTGELFF
TGTGCCAGCAGTTCGCTAAGCCACACCGGGGAGCTGTTTTTT
>TRBV12-3/TRBV12-4|-|-|13|TRBJ1-2
CASSEDLNYGYTF
TGTGCCAGCAGCGAAGATCTGAACTATGGCTACACCTTC
>TRBV20-1|-|TRBD2|12|TRBJ2-1
CSASLAGIEQFF
TGCAGTGCTTCACTAGCGGGAATTGAGCAGTTCTTC